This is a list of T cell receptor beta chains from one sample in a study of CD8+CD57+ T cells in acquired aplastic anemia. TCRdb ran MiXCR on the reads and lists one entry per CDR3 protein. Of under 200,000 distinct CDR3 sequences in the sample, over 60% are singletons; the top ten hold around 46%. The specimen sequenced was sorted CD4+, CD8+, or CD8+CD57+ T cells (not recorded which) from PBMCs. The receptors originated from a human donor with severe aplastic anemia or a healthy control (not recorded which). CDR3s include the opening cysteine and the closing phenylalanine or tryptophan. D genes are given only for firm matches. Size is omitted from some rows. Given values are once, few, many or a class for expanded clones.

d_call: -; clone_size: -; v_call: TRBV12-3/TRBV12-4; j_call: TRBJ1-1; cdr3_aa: CASSLVFWGREAFF; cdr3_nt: TGTGCCAGCAGTTTAGTTTTCTGGGGGAGGGAAGCTTTCTTT
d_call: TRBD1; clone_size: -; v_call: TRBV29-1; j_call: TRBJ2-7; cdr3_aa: CSVEGGQGRYEQYF; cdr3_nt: TGCAGCGTTGAAGGTGGACAGGGGCGGTACGAGCAGTACTTC
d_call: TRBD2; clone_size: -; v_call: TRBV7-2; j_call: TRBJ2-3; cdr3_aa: CASSLQAGPTDTQYF; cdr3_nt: TGTGCCAGCAGCTTGCAAGCGGGGCCCACAGATACGCAGTATTTT
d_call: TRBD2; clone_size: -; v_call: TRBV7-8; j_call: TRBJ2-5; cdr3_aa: CASSEGLAGDLQETQYF; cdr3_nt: TGTGCCAGCAGCGAAGGACTAGCGGGGGACCTTCAAGAGACCCAGTACTTC
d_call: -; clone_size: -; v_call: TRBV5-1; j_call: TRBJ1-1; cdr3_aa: CASSLGAVGTTEAFF; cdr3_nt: TGCGCCAGCAGCTTGGGGGCTGTCGGCACCACTGAAGCTTTCTTT
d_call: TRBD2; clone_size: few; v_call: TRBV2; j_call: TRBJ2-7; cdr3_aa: CASSIPGGGRADEQYF; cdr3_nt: TGTGCCAGCAGTATCCCCGGTGGCGGGAGGGCCGACGAGCAGTACTTC
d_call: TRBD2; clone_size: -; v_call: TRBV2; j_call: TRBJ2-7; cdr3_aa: CASRAGGLRGEQYF; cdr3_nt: TGTGCCAGCAGGGCGGGGGGCCTGAGAGGCGAGCAGTACTTC
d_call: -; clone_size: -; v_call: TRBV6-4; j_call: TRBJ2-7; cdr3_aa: CASSQEVIPYEQYF; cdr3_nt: TGTGCCAGCTCACAGGAGGTAATACCATACGAGCAGTACTTC
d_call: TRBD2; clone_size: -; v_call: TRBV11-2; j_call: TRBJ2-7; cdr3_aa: CASSTRTSGEQYF; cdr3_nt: TGTGCCAGCAGCACCCGGACTAGCGGCGAGCAGTACTTC
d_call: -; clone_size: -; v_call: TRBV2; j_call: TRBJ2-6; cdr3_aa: CASSHDIPEANVLTF; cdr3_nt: TGTGCCAGCAGCCACGACATCCCTGAGGCCAACGTCCTGACTTTC
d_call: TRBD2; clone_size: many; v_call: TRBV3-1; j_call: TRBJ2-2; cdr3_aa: CASSHIAGGSTGELFF; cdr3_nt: TGTGCCAGCAGCCATATAGCGGGGGGGAGCACCGGGGAGCTGTTTTTT
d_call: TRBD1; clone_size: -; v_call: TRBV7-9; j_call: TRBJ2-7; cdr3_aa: CASSLGKVGGTGGQYEQYF; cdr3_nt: TGTGCCAGCAGCTTAGGAAAGGTTGGGGGGACAGGGGGCCAGTACGAGCAGTACTTC
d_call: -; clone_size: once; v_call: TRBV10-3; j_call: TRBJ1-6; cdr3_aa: CAISETSISSPLHF; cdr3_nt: TGTGCCATCAGTGAGACGTCGATAAGCTCACCCCTCCACTTT
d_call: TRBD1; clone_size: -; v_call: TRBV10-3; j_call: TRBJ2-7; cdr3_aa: CAISDLLNRRDRGEVQYF; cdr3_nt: TGTGCCATCAGTGACCTTCTAAATCGCCGGGACAGGGGTGAAGTGCAGTACTTC
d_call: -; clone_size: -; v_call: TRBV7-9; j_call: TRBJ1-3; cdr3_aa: CASSFTGLSGNTIYF; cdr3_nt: TGTGCCAGCAGCTTTACGGGCCTCTCTGGAAACACCATATATTTT
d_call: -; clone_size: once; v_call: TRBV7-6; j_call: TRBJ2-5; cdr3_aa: CASSLRAGQETQYF; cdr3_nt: TGTGCCAGCAGCTTAAGAGCGGGCCAAGAGACCCAGTACTTC
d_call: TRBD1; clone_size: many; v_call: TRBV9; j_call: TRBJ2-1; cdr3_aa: CASSVSRGLSHEQFF; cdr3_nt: TGTGCCAGCAGCGTATCAAGGGGGCTAAGCCATGAGCAGTTCTTC
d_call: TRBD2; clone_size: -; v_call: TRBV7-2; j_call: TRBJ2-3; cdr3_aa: CASSLDGGELGADTQYF; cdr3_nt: TGTGCCAGCAGCTTAGATGGGGGGGAGTTAGGGGCAGATACGCAGTATTTT
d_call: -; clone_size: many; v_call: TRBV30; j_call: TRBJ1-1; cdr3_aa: CAWRGNTEAFF; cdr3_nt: TGTGCCTGGAGGGGGAACACTGAAGCTTTCTTT
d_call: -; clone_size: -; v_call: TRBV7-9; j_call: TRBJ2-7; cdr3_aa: CASSSPFEGTTLYEQYF; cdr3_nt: TGTGCCAGCAGCTCACCCTTTGAGGGGACAACGCTCTACGAGCAGTACTTC
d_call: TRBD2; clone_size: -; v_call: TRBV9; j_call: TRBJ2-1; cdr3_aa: CASSHGLEGNEQFF; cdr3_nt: TGTGCCAGCAGCCACGGACTAGAGGGTAATGAGCAGTTCTTC
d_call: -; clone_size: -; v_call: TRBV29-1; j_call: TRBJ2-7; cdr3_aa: CSVVERESSYEQYF; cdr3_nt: TGCAGCGTTGTAGAGCGCGAGAGCTCCTACGAGCAGTACTTC
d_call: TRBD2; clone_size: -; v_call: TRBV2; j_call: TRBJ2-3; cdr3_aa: CASRTSWVRDTQYF; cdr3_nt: TGTGCCAGCAGGACTAGCTGGGTGAGAGATACGCAGTATTTT
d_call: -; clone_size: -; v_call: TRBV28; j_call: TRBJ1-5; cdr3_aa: CASSLHPQTTPQHF; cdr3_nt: TGTGCCAGCAGTTTGCATCCCCAGACAACGCCCCAGCATTTT
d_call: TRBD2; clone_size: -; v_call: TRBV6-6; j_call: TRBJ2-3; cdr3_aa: CASSYTSGGTDTQYF; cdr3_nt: TGTGCCAGCAGTTACACTAGCGGGGGCACAGATACGCAGTATTTT
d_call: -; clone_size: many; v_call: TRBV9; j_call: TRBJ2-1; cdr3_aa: CASSVGGGGRNEQFF; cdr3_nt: TGTGCCAGCAGCGTAGGTGGGGGGGGGCGTAATGAGCAGTTCTTC
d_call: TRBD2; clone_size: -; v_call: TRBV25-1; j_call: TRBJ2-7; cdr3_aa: CASSVSQGGVTYEQYF; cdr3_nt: TGTGCCAGCAGTGTATCCCAGGGAGGGGTCACCTACGAGCAGTACTTC
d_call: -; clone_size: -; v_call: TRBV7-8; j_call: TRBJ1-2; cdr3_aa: CASSPDPGNYGYTF; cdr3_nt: TGTGCCAGCAGCCCCGACCCAGGGAACTATGGCTACACCTTC
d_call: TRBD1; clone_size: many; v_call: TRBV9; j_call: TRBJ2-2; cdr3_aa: CASSVGQGTGELFF; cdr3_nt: TGTGCCAGCAGCGTAGGACAGGGGACCGGGGAGCTGTTTTTT
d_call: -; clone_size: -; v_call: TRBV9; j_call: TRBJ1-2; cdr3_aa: CASSVIPEKDNYGYTF; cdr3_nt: TGTGCCAGCAGCGTAATACCGGAGAAAGATAACTATGGCTACACCTTC
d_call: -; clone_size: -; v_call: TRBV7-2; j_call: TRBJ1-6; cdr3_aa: CASSSPNSPLHF; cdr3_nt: TGTGCCAGCAGCTCTCCTAATTCACCCCTCCACTTT
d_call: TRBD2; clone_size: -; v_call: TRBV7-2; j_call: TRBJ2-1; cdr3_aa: CASSLLAGGRGEQFF; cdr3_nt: TGTGCCAGCAGCCTCCTAGCGGGGGGACGGGGGGAGCAGTTCTTC
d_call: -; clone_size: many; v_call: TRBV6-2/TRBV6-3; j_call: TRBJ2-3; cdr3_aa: CASSTSFAQYF; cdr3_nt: TGTGCCAGCAGTACTAGTTTTGCGCAGTATTTT
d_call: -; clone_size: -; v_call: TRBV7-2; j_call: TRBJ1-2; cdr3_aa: CASSDGGSNYGYTF; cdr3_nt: TGTGCCAGCAGCGACGGTGGCTCTAACTATGGCTACACCTTC